A single sample is the source of the 22 T cell receptor beta chains below, sequenced in a study of CD8 T cells in Susac syndrome. When the RNA was reverse transcribed, random hexamers were used with an input of about 0.45 to 1 ug. TCRdb re-analysed the immunoSEQ multiplex PCR reads in MiXCR, keeping a single row per CDR3 protein. The sample gives around 230,000 distinct CDR3 sequences, 95% of which show up once; 0.095% is in the top ten. Sequenced: CD4+ T cells from PBMCs. These TCRs come from a human donor with multiple sclerosis.

The chain recombines TRBV12-3 or TRBV12-4 with TRBJ2-5; possibly TRBD1 for D (6 bases). The CDR3 contains 15 residues. V was clipped by 5 bases and J by 2 bases, with 15 bases between them. The CDR3 nucleotides are TGTGCCAGCAGTCCCAGACGAGGGGGACAAGAGACCCAGTACTTC. Its translation is CASSPRRGGQETQYF.

The rearrangement uses TRBV23-1 and TRBJ2-7; 9 nucleotides agree with TRBD1. TRBV23-1 is filed as an ORF, its function uncertain. The CDR3 is made up of 18 amino acids. The trim removed 8 bases at V and 0 bases at J, leaving 17 bases unmatched. The DNA for the CDR3 is TGCGCCAGCCCGGGACAGGGCCCAACGGGCCCGAGCTCCTACGAGCAGTACTTC. It specifies CASPGQGPTGPSSYEQYF.

The V and J genes are TRBV5-1 and TRBJ2-1, with D possibly being TRBD1 or TRBD2 (5 bases each). CDR1 and CDR2 from the germline V gene are SGHRS and YFSETQ. CDR3 length: 15 amino acids. Trimming removed 4 bases at V and 4 bases at J, with 15 bases between. CDR3 protein: CASSLPRDQYNEQFF. The CDR3 nucleotides read TGCGCCAGCAGCCTACCACGGGACCAGTACAATGAGCAGTTCTTC. The variable domain in full, completed from reference TRBV5-1 and TRBJ2-1, reads KAGVTQTPRYLIKTRGQQVTLSCSPISGHRSVSWYQQTPGQGLQFLFEYFSETQRNKGNFPGRFSGRQFSNSRSEMNVSTLELGDSALYLCASSLPRDQYNEQFFGPGTRLTVL.

The V call is TRBV4-1, the J call TRBJ2-5; D remains ambiguous. This CDR3 is built from 13 residues. The germline CDR1 and CDR2 sequences are MGHRA and YSYEKL. Between the trimmed V and J ends, which lost 2 bases and 5 bases, there was a span of 9 bases. The CDR3 sequence: CASSQSGRETQYF. Written as DNA, the CDR3 is TGCGCCAGCAGCCAATCCGGGCGGGAGACCCAGTACTTC.

This chain uses TRBV3-1 with TRBJ2-5, with 8 bases identical to TRBD2. Germline V gives CDR1 LGHDT, CDR2 YNNKEL (reference sequence). The V gene end was trimmed by 5 bases and the J gene end by 4 bases; junction bases not matched to a gene: 6. The CDR3 runs 14 residues. The CDR3, as DNA: TGTGCCAGCAGCGCCGGGGGGGGTCGAGAGACCCAGTACTTC. It encodes CASSAGGGRETQYF.

The chain combines TRBV15 with TRBJ1-5; possibly TRBD1 for D (6 bases). CDR1 LNHNV and CDR2 YYDKDF come from the germline V gene (reference sequence). This CDR3 region has 16 residues. V lost 1 base to trimming and J lost 3 bases, with 13 bases between them. CDR3 region: CATSRVGATHNQPQHF. CDR3 DNA sequence: TGTGCCACCAGCAGAGTGGGGGCGACCCACAATCAGCCCCAGCATTTT.

The chain couples TRBV5-1 to TRBJ2-2; D gene unclear. The germline CDR1 and CDR2 sequences are SGHRS and YFSETQ. The V and J ends lost 0 bases and 1 base respectively, with 4 bases between them. The CDR3 contains 14 residues. The CDR3 DNA sequence: TGCGCCAGCAGCTTGGTTGGGAACACCGGGGAGCTGTTTTTT. As protein: CASSLVGNTGELFF.

The genes are TRBV3-1 and TRBJ2-1; D is possibly TRBD2 (5 bases). In germline, CDR1 is LGHDT, CDR2 YNNKEL (reference sequence). V shed 6 bases and J shed 0 bases, with 15 bases lying between them. The CDR3 covers 16 residues. The CDR3 region has the DNA TGTGCCAGCAGTCCAAATCTGGCGGGCTCCTACAATGAGCAGTTCTTC. Amino acids: CASSPNLAGSYNEQFF.

The chain uses TRBV18 and TRBJ2-2; D call uncertain. Germline V gene data show CDR1 as KGHSH and CDR2 as LQKENI. CDR3 length: 16 amino acids. The V and J ends lost 2 bases and 0 bases respectively, with 10 bases between them. CDR3 nucleotides: TGTGCCAGCTCACCATCCCTGGCAGCGAACACCGGGGAGCTGTTTTTT. Protein: CASSPSLAANTGELFF. The full variable domain, completed using reference TRBV18 and TRBJ2-2, is NAGVMQNPRHLVRRRGQEARLRCSPMKGHSHVYWYRQLPEEGLKFMVYLQKENIIDESGMPKERFSAEFPKEGPSILRIQQVVRGDSAAYFCASSPSLAANTGELFFGEGSRLTVL.

This clonotype was seen a handful of times. In DNA, the CDR3 is TGCAGCGGGGGCAAAGAGACCCAGTACTTC. It specifies CSGGKETQYF. V and J are TRBV29-1 and TRBJ2-5; the D gene is possibly TRBD1 (5 bases). The CDR3 has 10 residues. V was pared by 7 bases and J by 3 bases, with 6 bases between. Germline lookup yields CDR1 SQVTM and CDR2 ANQGSEA.

The CDR3 protein is CASSLRTANTEAFF. The CDR3 DNA reads as TGTGCCAGCAGCCTCCGGACAGCGAACACTGAAGCTTTCTTT. This chain links TRBV3-1 with TRBJ1-1, with D perhaps matching TRBD1 (6 bases). The V gene's germline CDR1 is LGHDT and CDR2 YNNKEL (reference sequence). The CDR3 runs 14 residues. The V end lost 4 bases, the J end lost 1 base, and 10 bases lay between the germline ends.

This chain connects TRBV6-5 to TRBJ2-1, with TRBD2 matching 12 bases. Looked up from germline, CDR1 is MNHEY and CDR2 is SVGAGI. The J segment lost 5 bases and the V segment lost 0 bases, leaving 2 bases of the junction unmatched. The CDR3 is made up of 16 amino acids. The chain's CDR3 is CASSYSLAGGDNEQFF. The CDR3 bases are TGTGCCAGCAGTTACTCTCTAGCGGGAGGGGACAATGAGCAGTTCTTC.

The rearrangement joins TRBV30 to TRBJ1-1; D unresolved. V lost 3 bases to trimming and J lost 4 bases, with 12 bases between them. CDR3 length equals 13 residues. CDR1 and CDR2 (germline): GTSNPN, SVGIG (reference sequence). This CDR3 is CAWRKRVRTEAFF. The CDR3 DNA reads as TGTGCCTGGAGGAAAAGGGTGCGCACTGAAGCTTTCTTT.

The genes are TRBV9 and TRBJ1-1, with 7 bases lining up with TRBD1. The CDR3 has 15 residues. Germline lookup yields CDR1 SGDLS and CDR2 YYNGEE. With V trimmed by 2 bases and J by 4 bases, 8 bases remained unmatched. CDR3 protein: CASSVGHRGSTEAFF. For the CDR3, the DNA is TGTGCCAGCAGCGTGGGACACAGGGGAAGCACTGAAGCTTTCTTT.

The rearrangement uses TRBV20-1 and TRBJ2-7; a possible D gene is TRBD2 (6 bases). Trimming shortened V by 3 bases and J by 4 bases, and 13 bases separated the two germline ends. CDR1 and CDR2 from the germline V gene are DFQATT and SNEGSKA (reference sequence). This CDR3 comprises 13 residues. This CDR3 is CSASWRAKYEQYF. DNA of the CDR3: TGCAGTGCTAGTTGGAGGGCCAAATACGAGCAGTACTTC.

The chain joins TRBV25-1 to TRBJ1-1, with TRBD1 as a possible D gene (6 bases). The germline V gene has CDR1 MGHDK and CDR2 SYGVNS. Trimming removed 5 bases from V and 2 bases from J, with 9 bases in between. The CDR3 has 13 amino acids. DNA of the CDR3: TGTGCCAGCAGTTCCAGGGGAAACACTGAAGCTTTCTTT. Amino acids: CASSSRGNTEAFF.

The gene calls are TRBV7-2 and TRBJ2-3; 10 nucleotides line up with TRBD2. The V and J ends lost 5 bases and 4 bases, in that order; junction bases with no gene match: 12. This CDR3 comprises 17 residues. Germline V gene data show CDR1 as SGHTA and CDR2 as FQGNSA. The CDR3 here is CASSTSAGGPGSDTQYF. The CDR3, as DNA: TGTGCCAGCAGCACGTCAGCGGGGGGGCCGGGGTCAGATACGCAGTATTTT. Complete variable domain (other parts from reference TRBV7-2 and TRBJ2-3): GAGVSQSPSNKVTEKGKDVELRCDPISGHTALYWYRQSLGQGLEFLIYFQGNSAPDKSGLPSDRFSAERTGGSVSTLTIQRTQQEDSAVYLCASSTSAGGPGSDTQYFGPGTRLTVL.

V is TRBV5-6 and J is TRBJ2-1; tentatively, D is TRBD1 or TRBD2 (5 bases each). The CDR3 totals 13 residues. CDR1 SGHDT and CDR2 YYEEEE come from the germline V gene. The germline V and J ends were trimmed by 1 base and 10 bases, with 12 bases remaining between them. The CDR3 loop reads CASSLFGAGEQFF. The CDR3 coding sequence is TGTGCCAGCAGCTTGTTCGGGGCGGGCGAGCAGTTCTTC. Supplemented by reference TRBV5-6 and TRBJ2-1, the full variable domain reads DAGVTQSPTHLIKTRGQQVTLRCSPKSGHDTVSWYQQALGQGPQFIFQYYEEEERQRGNFPDRFSGHQFPNYSSELNVNALLLGDSALYLCASSLFGAGEQFFGPGTRLTVL.

The chain combines TRBV6-5 with TRBJ2-7; the match to TRBD1 covers 10 bases. The CDR3 is 15 residues long. V trimming: 5 bases; J trimming: 3 bases; junction bases outside the gene matches: 7. The germline gives CDR1 MNHEY, CDR2 SVGAGI. CDR3 DNA sequence: TGTGCCAGCAGTAACCTAGGACAGGGGGGCTACGAGCAGTACTTC. Translating it yields CASSNLGQGGYEQYF.

Worth noting for this clonotype: Its ends do not fully match the called genes, so a read error is possible. J is TRBJ2-1 and V is TRBV30; D is ambiguous. The germline V gene has CDR1 GTSNPN and CDR2 SVGIG (reference sequence). The length of the CDR3 is 11 residues. The CDR3 sequence: CAWSIGRTLIF. CDR3 coding DNA: TGTGCCTGGAGTATTGGGCGGACCTTAATTTTC.

The rearrangement joins TRBV14 to TRBJ2-2, with D possibly matching TRBD2 (5 bases). In germline, CDR1 is SGHDN, CDR2 FVKESK. The V gene lost 4 bases and the J gene lost 1 base, with 13 bases spanning the gap. The CDR3 has 16 amino acids. This chain's CDR3 is CASSLKLGVNTGELFF. Written as DNA, the CDR3 is TGTGCCAGCAGCCTCAAGCTCGGGGTGAACACCGGGGAGCTGTTTTTT. Looking up the rest from reference TRBV14 and TRBJ2-2 gives the full variable domain: EAGVTQFPSHSVIEKGQTVTLRCDPISGHDNLYWYRRVMGKEIKFLLHFVKESKQDESGMPNNRFLAERTGGTYSTLKVQPAELEDSGVYFCASSLKLGVNTGELFFGEGSRLTVL.

The rearrangement links TRBV9 to TRBJ2-2; D remains ambiguous. Germline V gives CDR1 SGDLS, CDR2 YYNGEE. The CDR3 is 13 amino acids. V was shortened by 2 bases and J by 6 bases, with 8 bases between the two germline ends. CDR3 nucleotide sequence: TGTGCCAGCAGCGTCGCAGGCCCCGGGGAGCTGTTTTTT. Its translation: CASSVAGPGELFF. The entire variable domain, with the rest obtained from reference TRBV9 and TRBJ2-2, is as follows: DSGVTQTPKHLITATGQRVTLRCSPRSGDLSVYWYQQSLDQGLQFLIQYYNGEERAKGNILERFSAQQFPDLHSELNLSSLELGDSALYFCASSVAGPGELFFGEGSRLTVL.